This TCR beta chain was sequenced in a study of vaccination effects on CD4 cells after COVID-19. Study-wide background: Post-vaccine sampling occurred a median 72 days after the second dose. Whole-study results and caveats: Late in the post-vaccination period, infection-induced and vaccine-induced clones underwent marked clonal contraction.

Sequencing was performed with immunoSEQ multiplex PCR; in TCRdb, only in-frame clones are kept and a portion is missing. The sample yields tens of thousands of clones, 80% seen once. Trimming removed 8 bases at V and 5 bases at J, with 9 bases between. CDR3 size: 12 residues. CDR1 and CDR2 (germline): MNHNS, SASEGT. Before any sequencing was done, the ViraFEST assay used viral peptide pools to expand antigen-specific CD4+ T cells. The culture ran for roughly ten days, and then CD4+ T cells were isolated. Of the BNT162b2 and mRNA-1273 vaccines, participants received two doses of one or the other. Vaccinated participants had no history of SARS-CoV-2 infection and tested negative for nucleocapsid antibodies. After fewer than 2.5 million PBMC were placed in each well, they were cultured with roughly 11 IU/ml IL-2 and about 10 ug/ml peptides. This clone was seen only a few times. The antigen remains unidentified.

The sequenced sample was CD4+ T cells from PBMCs cultured with SARS-CoV-2 spike peptides, obtained after COVID-19 vaccination. This receptor was identified in a human donor who received a COVID-19 vaccine. Some clones in this sample may be carry-over from other donors' samples. The rearrangement uses TRBV6-1 and TRBJ1-4; D gene unclear. The CDR3 region is CASAMANEKLFF. CDR3 DNA: TGTGCCAGCGCTATGGCGAATGAAAAACTGTTTTTT.